This TCR beta chain was captured by sequencing in a study of cytomegalovirus exposure and HLA in healthy donors. The germline V gene encodes CDR1 SGHTA and CDR2 FQGTGA. The CDR3 spans 15 residues. The V segment lost 2 bases and the J segment 4 bases; nucleotides outside the gene matches: 3. Of note for this clone: Antigen specificity is unknown.

In the PCR, 60 Vbeta and 13 Jbeta primers were used. Measured with immunoSEQ multiplex PCR; TCRdb has only the in-frame clones, and not every one. The sample carries tens of thousands of clones, roughly 72% recorded once. General study findings and limits: A later analysis showed HLA-associated TCR beta chains outstripping equally common others in clonal expansion. Association of a missense DCLRE1C variant with TCR beta V- and J-gene trimming was reported in a later analysis. Later analysis reportedly placed an Asian-associated ancestry cluster below the roughly 630-donor mean in N-insertions.

The TCR sequence derives from a woman aged 50 to 60 in good health and CMV-seropositive. The sequencing sample was made of PBMCs. The chain combines TRBV7-3 with TRBJ2-1; 9 nucleotides line up with TRBD2. The CDR3, as DNA: TGTGCCAGCAGCTTACAGAGCGGGAGGTACAATGAGCAGTTCTTC. Protein: CASSLQSGRYNEQFF.